The 17 T cell receptor beta chains below all came from one sample that was sequenced in a study of shared clonotypes between healthy human individuals. Data came from immunoSEQ multiplex PCR; TCRdb stores just in-frame clones and leaves some out. Among around 2,000,000 clones listed, 85% to 95% were seen once. In the naive CD8 group, cells lacked CD45RO and were positively selected for CCR7, so terminally differentiated effector memory CD45RA+ cells were left out. The sequencing input was naive CD8+ T cells sorted from blood. The receptors here all came from a man aged 18 to 30 in good health.

The rearrangement joins TRBV19 to TRBJ2-1; D is undetermined. Germline V gene sequence: CDR1 LNHDA, CDR2 SQIVND (reference sequence). V was pared by 4 bases and J by 0 bases, with 10 bases between. This CDR3 has 15 amino acids. CDR3 bases: TGTGCCAGTAGTAATGACTGGAGCTCCTACAATGAGCAGTTCTTC. Residues: CASSNDWSSYNEQFF. Full variable domain (rest looked up from reference TRBV19 and TRBJ2-1): DGGITQSPKYLFRKEGQNVTLSCEQNLNHDAMYWYRQDPGQGLRLIYYSQIVNDFQKGDIAEGYSVSREKKESFPLTVTSAQKNPTAFYLCASSNDWSSYNEQFFGPGTRLTVL.

V is TRBV7-3 and J is TRBJ2-5; no definite D call. Trimming took off 3 bases at V and 5 bases at J, with 10 bases between the two ends. CDR1 is SGHTA, CDR2 FQGTGA, per germline. This CDR3 region has 13 residues. For the CDR3, the DNA is TGTGCCAGCAGCTTCTCGTCGGGCGAGACCCAGTACTTC. Translated: CASSFSSGETQYF.

This clone was seen once. The rearrangement joins TRBV9 to TRBJ2-7; D is perhaps TRBD2 (7 bases). Looked up from germline, CDR1 is SGDLS and CDR2 is YYNGEE. The CDR3 has 16 residues. The V end was cut by 1 base, the J end by 3 bases, with 17 bases between. The chain's CDR3 is CASSVSSGGGFYEQYF. DNA of the CDR3: TGTGCCAGCAGCGTATCTTCGGGCGGGGGCTTCTACGAGCAGTACTTC.

Comment on this clone: The identical CDR3 is also encoded by other nucleotide sequences in the sample. V is TRBV5-6 and J is TRBJ2-7; no definite D call. The germline gives CDR1 SGHDT, CDR2 YYEEEE. The V gene lost 1 base and the J gene lost 4 bases, with 6 bases spanning the gap. The length of the CDR3 is 12 residues. CDR3 in DNA: TGTGCCAGCAGCTTGCGGCCTTACGAGCAGTACTTC. Its protein is CASSLRPYEQYF.

The gene calls are TRBV7-9 and TRBJ2-7; the match to TRBD1 covers 8 bases. Germline loops: CDR1 SEHNR, CDR2 FQNEAQ (reference sequence). The junction had 11 bases not matched to a gene; V was cut back by 7 bases and J by 3 bases. This CDR3 contains 15 residues. The DNA of the CDR3 is TGTGCCAGCACCAATCAGGGGGCAGGAGGCTACGAGCAGTACTTC. It is translated as CASTNQGAGGYEQYF.

The chain uses TRBV19 and TRBJ1-5, with D perhaps TRBD1 (5 bases). The CDR3 runs 17 residues. CDR1 and CDR2 from the germline V gene are LNHDA and SQIVND (reference sequence). Deletions cut 7 bases from V and 2 bases from J, with 21 bases between. The CDR3 loop is CASTEFGAAWGNQPQHF. The CDR3 DNA reads as TGTGCCAGTACCGAATTTGGGGCGGCGTGGGGCAATCAGCCCCAGCATTTT.

V gene TRBV28 combines with J gene TRBJ2-3; D remains ambiguous. CDR1 and CDR2 (germline): MDHEN, SYDVKM. This CDR3 is 13 amino acids long. Trimming took off 6 bases at V and 5 bases at J, with 12 bases between the two ends. The CDR3 sequence: CASSLAAEDTQYF. The CDR3 region has the DNA TGTGCCAGCAGCCTCGCGGCTGAAGATACGCAGTATTTT.

V usage is TRBV2 and J usage is TRBJ2-1; tentatively, D is TRBD2 (5 bases). This CDR3 is 13 amino acids long. From germline, CDR1 is SNHLY and CDR2 FYNNEI. V shed 3 bases and J shed 8 bases, with 11 bases lying between them. CDR3 DNA sequence: TGTGCCAGCAGTGAGGTCCTAGCCCATGAGCAGTTCTTC. Translating gives CASSEVLAHEQFF.

J is TRBJ1-2 and V is TRBV7-9, with 7 bases aligning to TRBD1. The CDR3 is 16 residues long. V lost 5 bases and J lost 0; bases outside the gene matches: 9. Germline values: CDR1 SEHNR, CDR2 FQNEAQ (reference sequence). The CDR3 region has the DNA TGTGCCAGCAGCCTAATCCGGACAGGCCCTAACTATGGCTACACCTTC. It is translated as CASSLIRTGPNYGYTF.

This chain links TRBV7-9 with TRBJ2-5; 8 bases fit TRBD2. The germline V gene encodes CDR1 SEHNR and CDR2 FQNEAQ (reference sequence). The CDR3 sequence is 16 residues long. V shed 1 base and J 2 bases; nucleotides not matched to a gene: 6. CDR3 sequence (DNA): TGTGCCAGCAGCTTAGGTCCCGGGGGGGCGCAAGAGACCCAGTACTTC. This codes for CASSLGPGGAQETQYF.

In this sample, this clone turned up once. This specimen includes other DNA sequences encoding the same CDR3. The CDR3 loop reads CASSLGAGAYEQYF. The CDR3 DNA follows: TGTGCCAGCAGCTTAGGGGCGGGGGCCTACGAGCAGTACTTC. This chain uses TRBV13 with TRBJ2-7, with 7 bases aligning to TRBD2. This CDR3 is 14 amino acids long. The germline V gene encodes CDR1 PRHDT and CDR2 FYEKMQ (reference sequence). Trimming cost V 0 bases and J 2 bases; bases outside gene matches: 1. The entire variable domain, with the rest obtained from reference TRBV13 and TRBJ2-7, is as follows: AAGVIQSPRHLIKEKRETATLKCYPIPRHDTVYWYQQGPGQDPQFLISFYEKMQSDKGSIPDRFSAQQFSDYHSELNMSSLELGDSALYFCASSLGAGAYEQYFGPGTRLTVT.

A word on this clone: The same CDR3 also results from other DNA sequences found in this sample. This chain joins TRBV9 and TRBJ2-3; tentatively, D is TRBD1 or TRBD2 (6 bases each). CDR3 length: 14 residues. Germline CDR1 is SGDLS and CDR2 is YYNGEE. V lost 0 bases to trimming and J lost 4 bases, with 9 bases between them. The CDR3 reads CASSVEGGSDTQYF. The CDR3 nucleotides read TGTGCCAGCAGCGTAGAGGGGGGTTCAGATACGCAGTATTTT. The complete variable domain, with remaining parts taken from reference TRBV9 and TRBJ2-3, reads DSGVTQTPKHLITATGQRVTLRCSPRSGDLSVYWYQQSLDQGLQFLIQYYNGEERAKGNILERFSAQQFPDLHSELNLSSLELGDSALYFCASSVEGGSDTQYFGPGTRLTVL.

The rearrangement joins TRBV2 to TRBJ2-7; D remains ambiguous. CDR1 SNHLY and CDR2 FYNNEI come from the germline V gene. V lost 9 bases and J 2 bases, leaving 29 bases between the germline ends. CDR3 size: 18 residues. The CDR3 DNA follows: TGTGCCAGACAGCGTATTAAGGTGGGAACAGTTACCCCCTACGAGCAGTACTTC. Protein sequence: CARQRIKVGTVTPYEQYF.

In this sample, this clone turned up once. The chain joins TRBV11-1 to TRBJ2-7, with D possibly being TRBD1 or TRBD2 (5 bases each). Trimming removed 3 bases from V and 1 base from J, with 10 bases in between. The CDR3 is 14 residues long. Germline lookup yields CDR1 SGHAT and CDR2 FQDESV (reference sequence). CDR3: CASSLGTASYEQYF. The CDR3 region has the DNA TGTGCCAGCAGCTTGGGGACGGCTTCCTACGAGCAGTACTTC.

This sequence joins TRBV5-1 and TRBJ2-3; 8 bases line up with TRBD2. The CDR3 runs to 15 residues. V shed 5 bases and J 2 bases; nucleotides not matched to a gene: 7. In germline, CDR1 is SGHRS, CDR2 YFSETQ. CDR3 amino acids: CASRPTSGNTDTQYF. The CDR3 DNA reads TGCGCCAGCAGACCCACTAGCGGCAACACAGATACGCAGTATTTT.

The J gene is TRBJ1-2, the V gene TRBV9; D might be TRBD1 (5 bases). The CDR3 contains 19 residues. Between the trimmed V and J ends, which lost 0 bases and 6 bases, there was a span of 27 bases. Germline CDR1 reads SGDLS; CDR2 reads YYNGEE. The CDR3 reads CASSVGRIGTDVSGDGYTF. The CDR3 DNA sequence: TGTGCCAGCAGCGTAGGTAGAATAGGGACCGATGTGTCCGGGGATGGCTACACCTTC.

The chain is built from TRBV10-3 and TRBJ2-7; tentatively, D is TRBD1 or TRBD2 (5 bases each). The CDR3 covers 14 residues. Per germline, CDR1 ENHRY and CDR2 SYGVKD. Trimming shortened V by 4 bases and J by 2 bases, and 12 bases separated the two germline ends. Written as DNA, the CDR3 is TGTGCCATCAGTGCACAGGAGGTTCCCTACGAGCAGTACTTC. Translation: CAISAQEVPYEQYF.